The sequence of this T cell receptor beta chain was determined in a study of T cells after yellow fever vaccination. The CDR3 totals 15 residues. V dropped 3 bases and J dropped 8; count of bases not matched to a gene: 4. The V gene's germline CDR1 is LGHNA and CDR2 YSLEER. TCRdb analysed the 5' RACE reads with MiXCR anew, one entry per CDR3 protein. The sample lists about 320,000 distinct CDR3 sequences; approximately 11% were seen once. This chain uses TRBV4-3 with TRBJ1-6; 10 bases match TRBD1. The source was CD4+ T cells sorted from PBMCs, collected 45 days after the yellow fever booster vaccination. The TCR was taken from a man between 18 and 29 years old who received the YFV17D yellow fever vaccine. The CDR3 DNA reads as TGCGCCAGCAGCCAGACAGGGGGCGGATATTCACCCCTCCACTTT. Its translation: CASSQTGGGYSPLHF.